These T cell receptor beta chains were read from a single sample in a study of blood T cell repertoires in COVID-19. Assay: immunoSEQ multiplex PCR; the TCRdb copy retains only in-frame clones and omits some. Among some 49,000 clones listed, 80% to 95% were seen once. Source material: peripheral blood. The receptors were gathered from a man between 60 and 70 years old with COVID-19, enrolled during active disease. Both conserved end residues are part of each CDR3. The order of the fields is J gene, V gene, clone size, CDR3 protein. Size values are once, few and many counts, or a class for expanded clones, and some rows have none.

J: TRBJ1-2
V: TRBV6-6
size: -
CDR3: CASSSHAVQETYGYTF

J: TRBJ1-4
V: TRBV29-1
size: -
CDR3: CSARDRRNEKLFF

J: TRBJ2-1
V: TRBV18
size: -
CDR3: CASSLGGHEQFF

J: TRBJ2-7
V: TRBV5-1
size: -
CDR3: CASSPLGTGTYEQYF

J: TRBJ1-3
V: TRBV5-1
size: -
CDR3: CASSSGQGGSGNTIYF

J: TRBJ1-5
V: TRBV27
size: -
CDR3: CASRRTGRSNQPQHF

J: TRBJ2-1
V: TRBV7-2
size: -
CDR3: CASSFRSGMNEQFF

J: TRBJ1-5
V: TRBV6-5
size: -
CDR3: CASLQAGNSNQPQHF

J: TRBJ2-1
V: TRBV7-9
size: -
CDR3: CASSSGLAGDRINEQFF

J: TRBJ2-3
V: TRBV6-4
size: once
CDR3: CASRGTLSGPQYF

J: TRBJ1-6
V: TRBV5-1
size: -
CDR3: CASSLGRTGENSPLHF

J: TRBJ1-3
V: TRBV30
size: few
CDR3: CAWSSGALLSGNTIYF

J: TRBJ1-2
V: TRBV19
size: -
CDR3: CASSVTGSLTF

J: TRBJ1-2
V: TRBV24-1
size: -
CDR3: CATSEPGQGDYGYTF